This T cell receptor (beta chain) was identified in a study of radiation and T cells in renal cell carcinoma. General study results and limits: No pretreatment tumor biopsies were available for baseline clonotypes.

The time point denotes: blood 4 weeks post-SBRT, at nephrectomy. Treatment here: 15 Gy SBRT to primary tumor, nephrectomy 4 weeks later. Nephrectomy followed 15 Gy stereotactic body radiation by 4 weeks. Regarding this clone: Its specificity is not known.

The CDR3 is 15 amino acids. Germline V gene data show CDR1 as MNHEY and CDR2 as SVGAGI. Trimming stripped 0 bases from V and 4 bases from J, with 13 bases between. The assay was immunoSEQ multiplex PCR, and TCRdb's table has in-frame clones only and misses some. The table includes roughly 170,000 clones, around 89% detected once. The sample consisted of blood, taken from a patient whose treatment included radiotherapy and nephrectomy. The chain is built from TRBV6-5 and TRBJ2-7; tentative D call: TRBD1 (5 bases). The sequence was obtained from a woman aged 45-65 years with renal cell carcinoma. DNA of the CDR3: TGTGCCAGCAGTTACTCCCTCGACAGTTCTTACGAGCAGTACTTC. Amino acids: CASSYSLDSSYEQYF.